Below, 14 T cell receptor beta chains from the same sample are listed, as sequenced in a study of technical replicates of blood from four donors (dated by TCRdb to the late 2010s). Library generation was performed with the immunoSEQ multiplex PCR assay. The clones in this table, taken by TCRdb from immuneACCESS, are in-frame only. Not every clone is retained; where verified, under half of the shortfall comes from an unresolved V gene, and the cause of the rest is unknown. This sample lists roughly 68,000 clones; around 94% were detected once. About 0.4% of the sample is in the top ten clones. The specimen was T cells isolated from PBMCs. These receptor sequences come from a human donor in good health.

The V and J genes are TRBV19 and TRBJ2-1; D not resolved. V lost 4 bases and J lost 8, with 9 bases in between. The CDR3 is made up of 12 amino acids. Germline assignment: CDR1 LNHDA and CDR2 SQIVND (reference sequence). The CDR3 reads CASSRRSDEQFF. The CDR3 DNA is TGTGCCAGTAGTAGGCGGAGCGATGAGCAGTTCTTC.

This clone was seen more than once but under ten times. The CDR3 is CASRVAGGYDNEQFF. The CDR3, as DNA: TGCGCCAGTAGAGTGGCGGGAGGGTACGACAATGAGCAGTTCTTC. This sequence joins TRBV4-1 and TRBJ2-1, with 9 bases that match TRBD2. The CDR3 sequence is 15 residues long. V was clipped by 9 bases and J by 5 bases; unmatched bases: 11. Germline CDR1 MGHRA, CDR2 YSYEKL.

J is TRBJ2-3 and V is TRBV4-3, with D perhaps matching TRBD2 (6 bases). The CDR3 is 18 residues long. V lost 0 bases to trimming and J lost 2 bases, with 18 bases between them. Germline CDR1 and CDR2: LGHNA and YSLEER. Here the CDR3 DNA reads TGCGCCAGCAGCCAAGATTACGGTAGCGGACCTAACACAGATACGCAGTATTTT. Protein product: CASSQDYGSGPNTDTQYF.

The chain carries TRBV6-5 and TRBJ2-1; 9 bases agree with TRBD2. Per germline, CDR1 MNHEY and CDR2 SVGAGI. Losses at the gene ends were 4 bases for V and 6 bases for J; bases not matched to a gene: 4. The CDR3 sequence is 14 residues long. CDR3 DNA sequence: TGTGCCAGCAGTTTTAGCGGGAGCCCCAATGAGCAGTTCTTC. It codes for CASSFSGSPNEQFF.

This chain links TRBV29-1 with TRBJ1-2; 7 bases align to TRBD1. V dropped 4 bases and J dropped 5; count of bases not matched to a gene: 4. The germline V gene encodes CDR1 SQVTM and CDR2 ANQGSEA. This CDR3 region has 12 residues. Here the CDR3 DNA reads TGCAGCGTTGCAGGGGGGTGGTATGGCTACACCTTC. Its protein product is CSVAGGWYGYTF. The whole variable domain, remainder taken from reference TRBV29-1 and TRBJ1-2, is SAVISQKPSRDICQRGTSLTIQCQVDSQVTMMFWYRQQPGQSLTLIATANQGSEATYESGFVIDKFPISRPNLTFSTLTVSNMSPEDSSIYLCSVAGGWYGYTFGSGTRLTVV.

The chain uses TRBV4-1 and TRBJ2-7; 7 nucleotides line up with TRBD1. CDR3 length: 13 amino acids. The trim removed 3 bases at V and 4 bases at J, leaving 3 bases unmatched. Germline CDR1 and CDR2: MGHRA and YSYEKL. The CDR3 protein is CASSQGQTYEQYF. CDR3 in DNA: TGCGCCAGCAGCCAGGGACAGACTTACGAGCAGTACTTC.

The genes are TRBV19 and TRBJ2-2; 9 nucleotides align to TRBD1. Germline V gene data show CDR1 as LNHDA and CDR2 as SQIVND (reference sequence). Unmatched junction bases numbered 10, after V lost 7 bases and J lost 4 bases. This CDR3 contains 16 residues. CDR3 coding DNA: TGTGCCAGTACCGCCCGGGACAGGGATTTCACCGGGGAGCTGTTTTTT. Amino acid sequence: CASTARDRDFTGELFF.

The rearrangement links TRBV30 to TRBJ1-1, with 8 nucleotides matching TRBD1. CDR3 length: 12 residues. Trimming removed 2 bases from V and 8 bases from J; junction bases left unmatched: 4. Germline CDR1 reads GTSNPN; CDR2 reads SVGIG (reference sequence). DNA of the CDR3: TGTGCCTGGAGTTTAGGACAGGGAGAAGCTTTCTTT. It yields the protein CAWSLGQGEAFF. Variable domain in full (rest from reference TRBV30 and TRBJ1-1): SQTIHQWPATLVQPVGSPLSLECTVEGTSNPNLYWYRQAAGRGLQLLFYSVGIGQISSEVPQNLSASRPQDRQFILSSKKLLLSDSGFYLCAWSLGQGEAFFGQGTRLTVV.

This clone showed up just once. The rearrangement joins TRBV5-1 to TRBJ2-5; TRBD1 agrees at 7 bases. This CDR3 is built from 16 residues. Germline lookup yields CDR1 SGHRS and CDR2 YFSETQ. Germline trimming cut 5 bases from V and 2 bases from J; bases unmatched to any gene: 12. The CDR3 region has the DNA TGCGCCAGCAGTTTGAACCCTGAGACAGGGCAAGAGACCCAGTACTTC. This encodes CASSLNPETGQETQYF.

The chain's CDR3 is CASSSNRDDSGNTIYF. As DNA, the CDR3 is TGTGCCAGCAGTTCAAACAGGGACGACTCTGGAAACACCATATATTTT. The chain joins TRBV27 to TRBJ1-3; D perhaps matches TRBD1 (6 bases). The ends were cut back, 4 bases at V and 0 bases at J, with 13 bases in the middle. There are 16 residues in the CDR3. Germline CDR1 MNHEY, CDR2 SMNVEV (reference sequence).

The genes are TRBV5-1 and TRBJ2-7; 8 bases are shared with TRBD1. The CDR3 length is 15 residues. CDR1 and CDR2 from the germline V gene are SGHRS and YFSETQ. V shed 1 base and J 4 bases; nucleotides not matched to a gene: 7. The CDR3 DNA sequence: TGCGCCAGCAGCTTGTACGGACGGACAGGGTACGAGCAGTACTTC. Protein: CASSLYGRTGYEQYF.

This sequence joins TRBV11-2 and TRBJ2-7; D possibly corresponds to TRBD1 (5 bases). Germline V gene sequence: CDR1 SGHAT, CDR2 FQNNGV. The CDR3 is made up of 15 amino acids. Trimming stripped 4 bases from V and 0 bases from J, with 13 bases between. The chain's CDR3 is CASSYRRGYSYEQYF. DNA of the CDR3: TGTGCCAGCAGCTACCGAAGGGGTTACTCCTACGAGCAGTACTTC.

The chain carries TRBV11-2 and TRBJ2-3, with 7 bases aligning to TRBD1. Unmatched junction bases numbered 10, after V lost 5 bases and J lost 2 bases. This CDR3 contains 16 residues. The germline V gene has CDR1 SGHAT and CDR2 FQNNGV. Here the CDR3 reads CASSQTTGRDTDTQYF. The CDR3 DNA reads as TGTGCCAGCAGCCAAACGACAGGGAGAGACACAGATACGCAGTATTTT.

The chain employs TRBV19 and TRBJ2-7; 10 bases are shared with TRBD1. Germline assignment: CDR1 LNHDA and CDR2 SQIVND (reference sequence). The CDR3 runs to 14 residues. V shed 5 bases and J 4 bases; nucleotides not matched to a gene: 5. The CDR3, as DNA: TGTGCCAGTAGTCCGAGGGACAGGGGTTACGAGCAGTACTTC. Translated: CASSPRDRGYEQYF. Combining the CDR3 with reference TRBV19 and TRBJ2-7 gives the whole variable domain DGGITQSPKYLFRKEGQNVTLSCEQNLNHDAMYWYRQDPGQGLRLIYYSQIVNDFQKGDIAEGYSVSREKKESFPLTVTSAQKNPTAFYLCASSPRDRGYEQYFGPGTRLTVT.